Presented here are 16 T cell receptor beta chains from one specimen sequenced in a study of CD8 T cells in ankylosing spondylitis. TCRdb ran MiXCR on the 5' RACE reads and lists one entry per CDR3 protein. The table lists about 250,000 distinct CDR3 sequences, under 20% of them singletons, with roughly 34% in the top ten. Sequenced: blood, either unsorted or a sorted T cell fraction (not recorded which). The source is a male donor with ankylosing spondylitis or in good health (not recorded which).

The table lists this clonotype with a few counts. V and J are TRBV6-2 or TRBV6-3 and TRBJ2-1, with 9 bases lining up with TRBD2. The CDR3 sequence is 16 residues long. CDR1 and CDR2 (germline): MNHEY, SVGEGT. Losses at the gene ends were 2 bases for V and 2 bases for J; bases not matched to a gene: 4. The CDR3 nucleotides are TGTGCCAGCAGTTACAGACTAGCGGACGCCTACAATGAGCAGTTCTTC. Its translation is CASSYRLADAYNEQFF.

This clonotype has at least ten counts. This chain connects TRBV4-1 to TRBJ2-1; D unclear. Germline CDR1 reads MGHRA; CDR2 reads YSYEKL. The CDR3 has 16 amino acids. V shed 1 base and J shed 0 bases, with 10 bases lying between them. CDR3 region: CASSQASFSSYNEQFF. CDR3 nucleotides: TGCGCCAGCAGCCAAGCGTCCTTCAGCTCCTACAATGAGCAGTTCTTC.

The table lists this clonotype with many counts. The chain employs TRBV12-3 or TRBV12-4 and TRBJ2-1; 15 bases line up with TRBD2. This CDR3 is 17 amino acids long. After removal of 0 bases from V and 8 bases from J, the junction contained 5 bases not matched to a gene. CDR3 sequence (DNA): TGTGCCAGCAGTTTAGCGGGACTAGCGGGAGGCCCCGATGAGCAGTTCTTC. It yields the protein CASSLAGLAGGPDEQFF.

This clonotype turned up a few times. The chain combines TRBV6-8 with TRBJ2-5; tentatively, D is TRBD2 (6 bases). V was shortened by 8 bases and J by 2 bases, with 15 bases between the two germline ends. Germline V gene sequence: CDR1 MNHGY, CDR2 SAAAGT. The CDR3 runs to 14 residues. The CDR3 nucleotides read TGTGCCAGCTGGGATGCGGCGGGACAAGAGACCCAGTACTTC. Translating it yields CASWDAAGQETQYF.

This rearrangement joins TRBV6-5 to TRBJ2-1; D gene unclear. Per germline, CDR1 MNHEY and CDR2 SVGAGI. V gave up 0 bases and J gave up 10 bases, with 10 bases separating them. The length of the CDR3 is 13 residues. Here the CDR3 reads CASSYSGLGEQFF. The CDR3 nucleotides read TGTGCCAGCAGTTACTCGGGTTTAGGCGAGCAGTTCTTC.

This clonotype was counted only a few times. V gene TRBV29-1 combines with J gene TRBJ2-1; the match to TRBD2 covers 9 bases. J was trimmed by 5 bases and V by 3 bases; bases with no gene match: 5. The CDR3 runs 14 residues. CDR1 and CDR2 (germline): SQVTM, ANQGSEA. CDR3 loop: CSVDPSGTNNEQFF. The CDR3 nucleotides are TGCAGCGTTGACCCTAGCGGGACAAACAATGAGCAGTTCTTC.

This clonotype was counted between two and nine times. The chain recombines TRBV4-1 with TRBJ2-3, with 13 nucleotides matching TRBD2. This CDR3 spans 21 amino acids. Germline V gene data show CDR1 as MGHRA and CDR2 as YSYEKL. Trimming at V came to 3 bases and at J to 4 bases, leaving 19 bases not matched to a gene. CDR3 nucleotide sequence: TGCGCCAGCAGCCATCCTCGACTAGCGGGAGGCCCCTTATTGAGCGCAGATACGCAGTATTTT. Protein product: CASSHPRLAGGPLLSADTQYF.

This clonotype was detected only a few times. V and J are TRBV3-1 and TRBJ2-7, with D perhaps matching TRBD1 (5 bases). From germline, CDR1 is LGHDT and CDR2 YNNKEL (reference sequence). The CDR3 contains 15 residues. V lost 3 bases, J lost 0 bases, and 12 bases lay in between. The CDR3 protein is CASSHVQENSYEQYF. DNA for the CDR3: TGTGCCAGCAGCCACGTACAGGAGAACTCCTACGAGCAGTACTTC.

This clonotype came up many times. The chain carries TRBV11-2 and TRBJ2-7; 11 bases are shared with TRBD2. V lost 6 bases to trimming and J lost 4 bases; unmatched junction nucleotides: 17. This CDR3 spans 18 amino acids. In germline, CDR1 is SGHAT, CDR2 FQNNGV. CDR3 DNA sequence: TGTGCCAGCAGTAAAAGGGGACTAGCGGAGCTTCTATCATACGAGCAGTACTTC. Amino acid sequence: CASSKRGLAELLSYEQYF.

V is TRBV5-1 and J is TRBJ1-2; no definite D call. V was pared by 4 bases and J by 7 bases, with 8 bases between. There are 11 residues in the CDR3. Germline values: CDR1 SGHRS, CDR2 YFSETQ. The CDR3 is CASSGRLGYTF. CDR3 DNA sequence: TGCGCCAGCAGCGGTAGGCTTGGCTACACCTTC.

The chain recombines TRBV5-1 with TRBJ2-1; TRBD2 agrees at 7 bases. The V gene end was trimmed by 6 bases and the J gene end by 2 bases; junction bases not matched to a gene: 11. From germline, CDR1 is SGHRS and CDR2 YFSETQ. The CDR3 spans 16 residues. The CDR3 loop is CASTPLELAAYNEQFF. CDR3 coding DNA: TGCGCCAGCACCCCTTTGGAGCTAGCGGCCTACAATGAGCAGTTCTTC.

This clonotype was seen many times. The J gene is TRBJ2-3, the V gene TRBV4-1; the match to TRBD2 covers 7 bases. The germline V gene encodes CDR1 MGHRA and CDR2 YSYEKL. The CDR3 length is 16 residues. J was trimmed by 4 bases and V by 1 base; bases with no gene match: 8. CDR3 loop: CASSQALGREPDTQYF. The CDR3 nucleotides are TGCGCCAGCAGCCAAGCTCTTGGGCGGGAGCCAGATACGCAGTATTTT.

A note on this clonotype: A single base separates this from a much larger clone, so it may be a read error. The chain joins TRBV29-1 to TRBJ1-1, with D perhaps matching TRBD1 (5 bases). Germline V lookup: CDR1 SQVTM, CDR2 ANQGSEA. CDR3 size: 13 residues. CDR3 region: CSVEVGTNTKAFF. CDR3 bases: TGCAGCGTTGAAGTAGGGACGAACACTAAAGCTTTCTTT.

This chain connects TRBV5-6 to TRBJ2-5; TRBD2 matches at 9 bases. V shed 1 base and J 5 bases; nucleotides not matched to a gene: 12. Germline CDR1 is SGHDT and CDR2 is YYEEEE. This CDR3 comprises 17 residues. The CDR3 DNA reads as TGTGCCAGCAGCTTGTGGTCTAGCGGGATGCTTTGGGAGACCCAGTACTTC. Its translation: CASSLWSSGMLWETQYF. Using reference TRBV5-6 and TRBJ2-5 for the parts outside the CDR3, the full variable domain is DAGVTQSPTHLIKTRGQQVTLRCSPKSGHDTVSWYQQALGQGPQFIFQYYEEEERQRGNFPDRFSGHQFPNYSSELNVNALLLGDSALYLCASSLWSSGMLWETQYFGPGTRLLVL.

This clonotype turned up a few times. The rearrangement links TRBV5-1 to TRBJ2-1; D possibly matches TRBD1 or TRBD2 (6 bases each). CDR1 and CDR2 (germline): SGHRS, YFSETQ. CDR3 length: 15 amino acids. Trimming removed 3 bases at V and 1 base at J, with 11 bases between. CDR3: CASSWGAGSYNEQFF. The CDR3 DNA is TGCGCCAGCAGCTGGGGGGCAGGGTCCTACAATGAGCAGTTCTTC.

The sample holds a few counts of this clonotype. The chain links TRBV19 to TRBJ2-1, with TRBD2 as a possible D gene (6 bases). The ends were cut back, 4 bases at V and 5 bases at J, with 9 bases in the middle. Germline V lookup: CDR1 LNHDA, CDR2 SQIVND (reference sequence). The CDR3 contains 13 residues. In DNA form, the CDR3 reads TGTGCCAGTAGTAGGGGGGTCAACAATGAGCAGTTCTTC. This gives the protein CASSRGVNNEQFF.